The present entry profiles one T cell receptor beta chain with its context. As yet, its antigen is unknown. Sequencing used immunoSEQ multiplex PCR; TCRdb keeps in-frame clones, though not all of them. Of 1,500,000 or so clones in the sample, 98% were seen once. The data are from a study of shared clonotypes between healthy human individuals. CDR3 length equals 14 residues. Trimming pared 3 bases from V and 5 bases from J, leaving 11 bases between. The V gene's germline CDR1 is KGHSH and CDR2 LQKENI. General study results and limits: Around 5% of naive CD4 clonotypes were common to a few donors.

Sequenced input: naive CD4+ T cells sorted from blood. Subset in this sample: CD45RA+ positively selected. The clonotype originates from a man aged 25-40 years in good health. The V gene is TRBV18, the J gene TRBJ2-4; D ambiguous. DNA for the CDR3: TGTGCCAGCTCACCCCCAGGCGGTGAAAACATTCAGTACTTC. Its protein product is CASSPPGGENIQYF.